The present entry profiles one T cell receptor beta chain with its context. Its target antigen remains unknown. The sample holds no much larger clone one base away, and base qualities are not on file. CDR1 and CDR2, per the germline V gene (reference sequence), are LNHDA and SQIVND. V lost 5 bases and J lost 5 bases; the stretch between them is 15 bases long. Spanning cysteine to phenylalanine, the CDR3 consists of 14 amino acids. Solely the CDR3 DNA is kept, with 42 bases framed from the first base. The time point label on this specimen signifies: baseline before first vaccination. Vaccinee samples were obtained from the UK trials COV001 and COV002, which included a single-blind randomized controlled phase 2/3 trial of AZD1222 (ChAdOx1 nCoV-19) in healthy adults. For TCRbeta chain sequencing, PBMC samples were collected from trial participants at day 0 and at day 28 after the second dose. The CDR3 regions of human TCRbeta chains were subjected to immunosequencing. The study's processing was this. Repertoire TCRs were matched against a reference library of SARS-CoV-2-specific TCRs generated with the MIRA antigen-specificity platform. Breadth was defined as the fraction of unique TCRs that were SARS-CoV-2-associated, and depth was defined as the fraction of total T cells that were SARS-CoV-2-associated. Using the MIRA data, every spike-specific TCR was mapped to the spike region that the TCR reacted to and assigned to either a CD4 or a CD8 class. Log10-transformed breadth and depth values were compared by one-way ANOVA with Sidak's multiple comparisons tests. TCRdb's version of the immuneACCESS table is confined to in-frame rearrangements and falls short of the full clone set. An unresolved V gene accounts for under half of the shortfall where checked; the remainder is of unknown origin. The V and J calls and clone size were taken over from that table, and D and trimming were inferred from the DNA. This sample lists fewer than 150,000 clones; roughly nine tenths were detected once. The ten top clones hold about 10% of the sample.

These data are taken from a study of T cell responses to AZD1222 COVID-19 vaccine (dated by TCRdb to about 2021). With respect to the entire study: Because spike-specific TCR depth and breadth did not differ between the two schedules, AZD1222 recipients who got a second dose at roughly 4 weeks were pooled with those who got a second dose at roughly 12 weeks. TCR sequencing was performed for 230 to 250 trial participants, of whom roughly 200 were given two doses of AZD1222 and some 26 were given two doses of MenACWY control vaccine. Trial participants were enrolled by age into 18-55, 56-69 and 70-plus year subgroups, with roughly 150, 30 and 60 TCR-sequenced participants respectively.

The full study reports these points: Conclusions about previously exposed vaccinees are limited because only a handful of AZD1222 recipients were SARS-CoV-2 seropositive at baseline. Participants were mostly white British and included more females than males, and it was suggested by the authors that clonal diversity may have been underestimated. Vaccine-associated CD4 TCRs spanned the whole spike protein, with dominant responses in regions 160-218 and 743-854. A significant rise in spike-specific TCR breadth and depth was observed after two AZD1222 doses relative to day 0 and relative to MenACWY recipients. Reportedly, close to half of the unique spike-specific TCRs recognized epitopes lying outside the regions that are mutated in the B.1.351 and B.1.1.7 variants. In the small 56-69-year group, the increase in depth fell short of significance, most likely because of low power. Because no day 14 peak-response samples were available, repertoires were characterized only after the peak T cell response.

This receptor chain uses TRBV19 and TRBJ1-1; TRBD1 could be the D gene, as 5 bases match. The source is an adult in good health. The sample here was peripheral blood, taken on day 0 of AZD1222 vaccination. The CDR3 amino acid sequence is: CASSDSSVSTEAFF. The base sequence is TGTGCCAGTAGTGACAGTTCTGTCTCGACTGAAGCTTTCTTT.